Below, 16 T cell receptor beta chains from the same sample are listed, as sequenced in a study of brain T cells in children with intractable seizures. Produced via immunoSEQ multiplex PCR; TCRdb's table is partial and in-frame only. The table records around 70,000 clones, about 92% of them present only once. The material sequenced was peripheral blood, taken at surgery. The receptors were sampled from a boy under two years old with tuberous sclerosis and intractable seizures.

The chain uses TRBV24-1 and TRBJ1-3; TRBD1 matches at 8 bases. V shed 9 bases, J shed 2 bases, and the junction held 2 bases outside the gene matches. This CDR3 is 13 amino acids long. CDR1 and CDR2 from the germline V gene are KGHDR and SFDVKD. The DNA of the CDR3 is TGTGCCACCGCGGACAGGGCTGGAAACACCATATATTTT. This codes for CATADRAGNTIYF.

The genes are TRBV6-1 and TRBJ1-2, with D maybe TRBD1 (5 bases). The germline gives CDR1 MNHNS, CDR2 SASEGT. The CDR3 has 16 amino acids. Trimming shortened V by 2 bases and J by 7 bases, and 20 bases separated the two germline ends. The CDR3 protein is CASSEREKGAPRGYTF. In DNA, the CDR3 is TGTGCCAGCAGTGAAAGGGAAAAAGGGGCCCCTCGTGGCTACACCTTC.

The chain uses TRBV4-1 and TRBJ2-7; D perhaps matches TRBD1 (6 bases). With 2 bases removed from V and 3 bases from J, the gap between germline ends came to 14 bases. The germline V gene encodes CDR1 MGHRA and CDR2 YSYEKL. The CDR3 contains 15 residues. This CDR3 reads CASSQLRTASYEQYF. DNA of the CDR3: TGCGCCAGCAGCCAACTTCGGACAGCAAGCTACGAGCAGTACTTC.

This chain joins TRBV24-1 and TRBJ2-1, with D maybe TRBD2 (7 bases). The CDR3 totals 15 residues. Germline V gene lookup returns CDR1 KGHDR and CDR2 SFDVKD. The ends were cut back, 9 bases at V and 4 bases at J, with 18 bases in the middle. This chain's CDR3 is CATSEGGAAYNEQFF. The CDR3 DNA is TGTGCCACCTCGGAGGGGGGGGCGGCATACAATGAGCAGTTCTTC.

The V gene is TRBV6-5, the J gene TRBJ2-6; possibly TRBD1 for D (5 bases). The V end was cut by 2 bases, the J end by 9 bases, with 8 bases between. The CDR3 sequence is 13 residues long. CDR1 MNHEY and CDR2 SVGAGI come from the germline V gene. The CDR3: CASSYGHSNVLTF. For the CDR3, the DNA is TGTGCCAGCAGTTACGGACACAGCAACGTCCTGACTTTC.

The chain couples TRBV7-2 to TRBJ1-2, with 11 bases that match TRBD1. The CDR3 is 17 residues long. The J segment lost 5 bases and the V segment lost 6 bases, leaving 14 bases of the junction unmatched. The germline V gene has CDR1 SGHTA and CDR2 FQGNSA. CDR3 loop: CASSRIPRDRGWYGYTF. CDR3 bases: TGTGCCAGCAGTCGTATTCCCCGGGACAGGGGGTGGTATGGCTACACCTTC.

V gene TRBV24-1 combines with J gene TRBJ2-5, with D tentatively TRBD1 (6 bases). The CDR3 spans 13 residues. V lost 9 bases and J 0 bases, leaving 10 bases between the germline ends. Per the germline V gene, CDR1 is KGHDR and CDR2 is SFDVKD. CDR3 sequence (DNA): TGTGCCACCCAGGGGCAGAACCAAGAGACCCAGTACTTC. As protein: CATQGQNQETQYF.

The CDR3 here is CASSTSGRRGDTQYF. The DNA of the CDR3 is TGTGCCAGCAGCACAAGCGGGAGGAGAGGAGATACGCAGTATTTT. This rearrangement joins TRBV7-6 to TRBJ2-3, with 9 bases aligning to TRBD2. Germline assignment: CDR1 SGHVS and CDR2 FNYEAQ. The CDR3 spans 15 residues. Trimming cost V 5 bases and J 5 bases; bases outside gene matches: 8.

This chain uses TRBV24-1 with TRBJ2-2, with D perhaps matching TRBD2 (5 bases). This CDR3 contains 16 residues. Germline lookup yields CDR1 KGHDR and CDR2 SFDVKD. The ends were cut back, 4 bases at V and 1 base at J, with 12 bases in the middle. The DNA of the CDR3 is TGTGCCACCAGTGACCCCGGACTCCTGAACACCGGGGAGCTGTTTTTT. Residues: CATSDPGLLNTGELFF.

The chain uses TRBV27 and TRBJ1-6; no firm D call. Trimming cost V 5 bases and J 11 bases, with 10 bases left between them. This CDR3 has 12 amino acids. Germline V CDR1 and CDR2: MNHEY, SMNVEV (reference sequence). The CDR3 DNA is TGTGCCAGCAGTGAGTTTGCGGCACCCCTCCACTTT. Its protein product is CASSEFAAPLHF.

This chain joins TRBV10-3 and TRBJ2-1; D is unresolved. The V end was cut by 4 bases, the J end by 0 bases, with 13 bases between. CDR3 length: 16 amino acids. Germline-derived CDR1 and CDR2 are ENHRY and SYGVKD. The CDR3 DNA follows: TGTGCCATCAGTGCGTCGAGCGTGAGCTCCTACAATGAGCAGTTCTTC. Translated, it gives CAISASSVSSYNEQFF.

V gene TRBV2 combines with J gene TRBJ1-2; D remains unclear. The germline gives CDR1 SNHLY, CDR2 FYNNEI. This CDR3 comprises 18 residues. V gave up 3 bases and J gave up 4 bases, with 24 bases separating them. The CDR3 here is CASSEGPLRDPIFYGYTF. The CDR3 DNA reads TGTGCCAGCAGTGAGGGCCCGTTAAGAGACCCAATTTTCTATGGCTACACCTTC.

The gene calls are TRBV3-1 (or the pseudogene TRBV3-2) and TRBJ2-2; D perhaps matches TRBD2 (5 bases). The CDR3 spans 15 residues. The V gene lost 1 base and the J gene lost 2 bases, with 8 bases spanning the gap. CDR1 and CDR2 from the germline V gene are LGHDT and YNNKEL (reference sequence). The CDR3 region has the DNA TGTGCCAGCAGCCAAGGAGGACTTAACACCGGGGAGCTGTTTTTT. Translating gives CASSQGGLNTGELFF.

The V call is TRBV27, the J call TRBJ1-2; TRBD1 agrees at 7 bases. This CDR3 spans 14 amino acids. Germline V gene lookup returns CDR1 MNHEY and CDR2 SMNVEV (reference sequence). V trimming: 6 bases; J trimming: 4 bases; junction bases outside the gene matches: 8. CDR3: CASSNDRDGYGYTF. CDR3 sequence (DNA): TGTGCCAGCAGCAATGACAGGGACGGCTATGGCTACACCTTC.

The chain is built from TRBV6-4 and TRBJ2-3; 7 nucleotides agree with TRBD1. CDR1 is MRHNA and CDR2 is SNTAGT in the germline V gene. Trimming cost V 6 bases and J 2 bases; bases outside gene matches: 5. The CDR3 contains 14 residues. CDR3 DNA sequence: TGTGCCAGCAGACAGGGACAGAACACAGATACGCAGTATTTT. The encoded protein is CASRQGQNTDTQYF.

This clone appeared a single time. The chain links TRBV28 to TRBJ2-5, with D possibly TRBD1 on 5 matching bases. V was cut by 5 bases and J by 1 base, with 8 bases left in between. Germline CDR1 MDHEN, CDR2 SYDVKM. This CDR3 has 13 amino acids. CDR3 loop: CASSDSAQETQYF. For the CDR3, the DNA is TGTGCCAGCAGTGACAGCGCCCAAGAGACCCAGTACTTC.